These 12 T cell receptor beta chains were sequenced from one sample in a study of glioma-infiltrating T cells after dendritic cell vaccination. Libraries were prepared by immunoSEQ multiplex PCR; TCRdb keeps only in-frame clonotypes and omits some of them. Of fewer than 85,000 clones listed, under 90% were seen once; the top ten hold roughly 7.9%. The specimen was blood, collected before dendritic cell vaccination. Source of these receptors: a human donor with glioblastoma.

Written as DNA, the CDR3 is TGTGCCAGTAGTATAGGTTTGAGTCAGGGGGAAGGTGGGGCCAACGTCCTGACTTTC. It translates to CASSIGLSQGEGGANVLTF. The rearrangement joins TRBV19 to TRBJ2-6, with 7 bases identical to TRBD1. Germline lookup yields CDR1 LNHDA and CDR2 SQIVND (reference sequence). The junction had 12 bases not matched to a gene; V was cut back by 1 base and J by 3 bases. The length of the CDR3 is 19 residues.

The J gene is TRBJ1-2, the V gene TRBV11-3, with 8 positions matching TRBD1. The CDR3 spans 12 residues. Germline trimming cut 5 bases from V and 5 bases from J; bases unmatched to any gene: 1. Germline V CDR1 and CDR2: SGHNT, YENEEA. DNA for the CDR3: TGTGCCAGCAGCCAGGGGGCATATGGCTACACCTTC. Its protein is CASSQGAYGYTF.

This clone was picked up a small number of times. The chain uses TRBV5-6 and TRBJ2-7; 10 positions agree with TRBD1. CDR1 is SGHDT, CDR2 YYEEEE, per germline. This CDR3 comprises 13 residues. V dropped 4 bases and J dropped 6; count of bases not matched to a gene: 4. CDR3 in DNA: TGTGCCAGCAGCCGGACAGGGGGTGGCGAGCAGTACTTC. Translated: CASSRTGGGEQYF.

This rearrangement joins TRBV9 to TRBJ2-3; TRBD2 agrees at 12 bases. V dropped 4 bases and J dropped 3; count of bases not matched to a gene: 0. Germline V gene data show CDR1 as SGDLS and CDR2 as YYNGEE. The CDR3 length is 14 residues. The CDR3 sequence: CASSLAGGTDTQYF. CDR3 in DNA: TGTGCCAGCAGCCTAGCGGGGGGGACAGATACGCAGTATTTT.

This chain joins TRBV5-5 and TRBJ2-1; D uncertain. Germline V lookup: CDR1 SGHKS, CDR2 YYEKEE (reference sequence). V lost 0 bases, J lost 7 bases, and 14 bases lay in between. This CDR3 is 15 amino acids long. The CDR3, as DNA: TGTGCCAGCAGCTTGGTTTGGGCAATTGGGAATGAGCAGTTCTTC. Translated: CASSLVWAIGNEQFF.

CDR3 protein: CASSQVTGTNYGYTF. The CDR3 DNA reads as TGTGCCAGCTCGCAAGTTACCGGGACTAACTATGGCTACACCTTC. The genes are TRBV18 and TRBJ1-2; no firm D call. The germline V gene has CDR1 KGHSH and CDR2 LQKENI. The CDR3 length is 15 residues. The V end lost 6 bases, the J end lost 0 bases, and 14 bases lay between the germline ends.

The gene calls are TRBV7-9 and TRBJ2-1; 11 nucleotides align to TRBD2. In germline, CDR1 is SEHNR, CDR2 FQNEAQ (reference sequence). The CDR3 contains 16 residues. With V trimmed by 0 bases and J by 4 bases, 2 bases remained unmatched. This chain's CDR3 is CASSLAGTSGYNEQFF. The CDR3 DNA follows: TGTGCCAGCAGCTTAGCTGGGACTAGCGGTTACAATGAGCAGTTCTTC.

This chain joins TRBV9 and TRBJ2-7; unclear D gene. The germline V gene has CDR1 SGDLS and CDR2 YYNGEE. This CDR3 comprises 14 residues. V lost 6 bases to trimming and J lost 2 bases, with 15 bases between them. CDR3 amino acids: CASTSDISPYEQYF. Here the CDR3 DNA reads TGTGCCAGCACCTCTGACATATCCCCCTACGAGCAGTACTTC.

This rearrangement joins TRBV2 to TRBJ1-2; 9 positions agree with TRBD1. CDR3 length: 15 amino acids. V was pared by 6 bases and J by 6 bases, with 11 bases of the junction left unmatched. Germline CDR1 and CDR2: SNHLY and FYNNEI. CDR3 bases: TGTGCCAGCAGCCCAAATCGGGGACAGGGCAATGGCTACACCTTC. It specifies CASSPNRGQGNGYTF.

The rearrangement links TRBV9 to TRBJ2-1; D is perhaps TRBD2 (5 bases). The length of the CDR3 is 17 residues. V lost 0 bases and J lost 8, with 21 bases in between. CDR1 is SGDLS, CDR2 YYNGEE, per germline. CDR3 amino acids: CASSVAFEDSSVDEQFF. The CDR3 nucleotides are TGTGCCAGCAGCGTAGCTTTTGAGGACTCTTCCGTCGATGAGCAGTTCTTC.

J is TRBJ2-7 and V is TRBV2; D possibly corresponds to TRBD2 (6 bases). V was pared by 6 bases and J by 3 bases, with 9 bases between. Germline V lookup: CDR1 SNHLY, CDR2 FYNNEI. The CDR3 extends over 12 amino acids. In nucleotides, the CDR3 is TGTGCCAGCAGCCGGGACTTCTACGAGCAGTACTTC. Translation: CASSRDFYEQYF.

The chain has TRBV4-1 and TRBJ2-7; maybe TRBD1 (5 bases). V was shortened by 2 bases and J by 3 bases, with 17 bases between the two germline ends. The CDR3 has 16 amino acids. Germline V CDR1 and CDR2: MGHRA, YSYEKL. In DNA form, the CDR3 reads TGCGCCAGCAGCCAATCAAACCTTCAGGGAAGCTACGAGCAGTACTTC. The encoded protein is CASSQSNLQGSYEQYF.